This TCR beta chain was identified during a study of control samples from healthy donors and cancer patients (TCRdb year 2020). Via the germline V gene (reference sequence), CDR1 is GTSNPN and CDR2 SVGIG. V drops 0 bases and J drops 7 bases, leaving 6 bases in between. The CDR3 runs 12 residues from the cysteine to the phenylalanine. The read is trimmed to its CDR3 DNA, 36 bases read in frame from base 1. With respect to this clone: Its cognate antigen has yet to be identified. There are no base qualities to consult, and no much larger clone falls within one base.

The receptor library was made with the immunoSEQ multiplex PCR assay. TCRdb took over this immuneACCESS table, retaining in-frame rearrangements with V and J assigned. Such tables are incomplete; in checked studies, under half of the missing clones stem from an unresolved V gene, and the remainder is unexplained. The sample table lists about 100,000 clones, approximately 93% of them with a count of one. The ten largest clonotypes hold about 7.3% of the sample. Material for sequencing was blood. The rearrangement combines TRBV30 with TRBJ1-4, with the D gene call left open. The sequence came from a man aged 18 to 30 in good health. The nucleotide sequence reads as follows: TGTGCCTGGAGTGTAATTGGTGAAAAACTGTTTTTT. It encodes CAWSVIGEKLFF.